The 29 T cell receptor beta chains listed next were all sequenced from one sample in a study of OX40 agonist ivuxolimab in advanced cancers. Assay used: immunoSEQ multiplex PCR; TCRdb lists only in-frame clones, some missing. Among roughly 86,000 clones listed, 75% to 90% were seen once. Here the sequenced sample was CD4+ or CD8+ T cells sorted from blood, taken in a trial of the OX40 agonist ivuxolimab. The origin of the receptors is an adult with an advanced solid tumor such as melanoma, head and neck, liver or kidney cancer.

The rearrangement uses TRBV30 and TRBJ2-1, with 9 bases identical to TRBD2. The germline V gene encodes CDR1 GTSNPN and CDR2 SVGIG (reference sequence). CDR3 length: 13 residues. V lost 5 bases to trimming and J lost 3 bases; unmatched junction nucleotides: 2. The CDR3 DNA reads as TGTGCCTGGGAAGCGGGAGGCTACAATGAGCAGTTCTTC. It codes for CAWEAGGYNEQFF.

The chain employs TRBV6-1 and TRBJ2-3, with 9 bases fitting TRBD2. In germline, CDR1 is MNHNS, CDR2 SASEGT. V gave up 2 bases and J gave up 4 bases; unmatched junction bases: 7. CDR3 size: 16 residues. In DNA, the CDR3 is TGTGCCAGCAGTGAATTTGCGGGAGGGCCGGCAGATACGCAGTATTTT. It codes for CASSEFAGGPADTQYF.

CDR3 nucleotide sequence: TGTGCCAGCAGCTTAGATAGTCCGGGGGCGGGAGTCGAGCAGTACTTC. Its translation is CASSLDSPGAGVEQYF. The rearrangement links TRBV11-3 to TRBJ2-7; TRBD2 might be the D (7 bases). CDR3 length equals 16 residues. The germline CDR1 and CDR2 sequences are SGHNT and YENEEA. The V gene lost 0 bases and the J gene lost 6 bases, with 18 bases spanning the gap. The entire variable domain, with the rest obtained from reference TRBV11-3 and TRBJ2-7, is as follows: EAGVVQSPRYKIIEKKQPVAFWCNPISGHNTLYWYLQNLGQGPELLIRYENEEAVDDSQLPKDRFSAERLKGVDSTLKIQPAELGDSAVYLCASSLDSPGAGVEQYFGPGTRLTVT.

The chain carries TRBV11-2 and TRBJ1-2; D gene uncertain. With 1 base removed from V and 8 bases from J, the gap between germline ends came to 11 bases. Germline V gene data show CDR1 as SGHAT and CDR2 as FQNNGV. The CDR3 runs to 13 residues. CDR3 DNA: TGTGCCAGCAGCTTAGGAGGAGGAAGGGGCTACACCTTC. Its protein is CASSLGGGRGYTF.

This CDR3 reads CASSESLAGVQETQYF. The CDR3, as DNA: TGCGCCAGCAGTGAGTCGCTAGCGGGCGTCCAAGAGACCCAGTACTTC. This rearrangement joins TRBV10-2 to TRBJ2-5; 8 nucleotides line up with TRBD2. The length of the CDR3 is 16 residues. Germline-derived CDR1 and CDR2 are WSHSY and SAAADI. J was trimmed by 1 base and V by 0 bases; bases with no gene match: 4.

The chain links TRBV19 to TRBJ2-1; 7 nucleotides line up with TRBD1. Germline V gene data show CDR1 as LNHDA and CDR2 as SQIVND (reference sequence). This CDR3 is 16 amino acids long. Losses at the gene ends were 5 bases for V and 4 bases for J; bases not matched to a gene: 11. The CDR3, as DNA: TGTGCCAGTAGTCGGTTAGGGGACAGAAAATACAATGAGCAGTTCTTC. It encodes CASSRLGDRKYNEQFF.

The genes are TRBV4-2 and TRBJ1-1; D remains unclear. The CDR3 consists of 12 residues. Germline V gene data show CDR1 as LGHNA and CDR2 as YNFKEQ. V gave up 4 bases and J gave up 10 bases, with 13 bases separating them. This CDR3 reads CASSPGAQGAFF. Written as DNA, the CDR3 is TGTGCCAGCAGCCCCGGCGCCCAAGGAGCTTTCTTT.

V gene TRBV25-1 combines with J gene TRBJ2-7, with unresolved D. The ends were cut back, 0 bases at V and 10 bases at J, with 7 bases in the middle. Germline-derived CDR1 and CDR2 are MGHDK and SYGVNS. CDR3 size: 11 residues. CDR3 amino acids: CASSEYELQYF. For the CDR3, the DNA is TGTGCCAGCAGTGAATATGAGCTCCAGTACTTC.

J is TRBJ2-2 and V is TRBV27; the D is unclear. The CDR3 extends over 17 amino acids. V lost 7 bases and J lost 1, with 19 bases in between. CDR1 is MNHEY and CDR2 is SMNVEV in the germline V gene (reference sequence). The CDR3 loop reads CASTPHMIVRNTGELFF. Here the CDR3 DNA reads TGTGCCAGCACTCCCCACATGATAGTACGGAACACCGGGGAGCTGTTTTTT.

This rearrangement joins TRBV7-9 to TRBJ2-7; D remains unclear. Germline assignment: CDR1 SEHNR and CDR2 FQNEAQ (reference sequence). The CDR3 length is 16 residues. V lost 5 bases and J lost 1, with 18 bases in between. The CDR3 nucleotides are TGTGCCAGCAGCCCTGTAGGGATTCGACCTTCCTACGAGCAGTACTTC. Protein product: CASSPVGIRPSYEQYF.

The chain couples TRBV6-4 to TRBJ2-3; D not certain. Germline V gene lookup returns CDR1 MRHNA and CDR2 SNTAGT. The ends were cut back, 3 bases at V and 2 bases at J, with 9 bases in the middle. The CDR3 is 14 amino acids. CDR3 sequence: CASSEDSYTDTQYF. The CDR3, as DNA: TGTGCCAGCAGTGAGGATAGTTACACAGATACGCAGTATTTT.

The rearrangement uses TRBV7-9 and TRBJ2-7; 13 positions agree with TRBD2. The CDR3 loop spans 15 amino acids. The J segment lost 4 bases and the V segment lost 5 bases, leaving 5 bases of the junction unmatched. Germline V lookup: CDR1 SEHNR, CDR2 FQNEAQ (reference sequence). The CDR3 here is CASSPGTSGTYEQYF. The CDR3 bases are TGTGCCAGCAGCCCGGGGACTAGCGGGACATACGAGCAGTACTTC.

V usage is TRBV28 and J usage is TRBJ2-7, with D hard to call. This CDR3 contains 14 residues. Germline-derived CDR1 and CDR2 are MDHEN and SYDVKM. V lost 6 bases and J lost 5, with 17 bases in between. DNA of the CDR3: TGTGCCAGCAGCCCCTCTCTGGGGTACGACGAGCAGTACTTC. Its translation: CASSPSLGYDEQYF.

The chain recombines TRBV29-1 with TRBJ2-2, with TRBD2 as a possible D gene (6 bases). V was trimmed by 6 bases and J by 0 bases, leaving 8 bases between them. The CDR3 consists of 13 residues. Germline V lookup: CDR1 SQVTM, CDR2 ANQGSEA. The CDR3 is CSVGLTNTGELFF. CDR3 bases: TGCAGCGTGGGACTTACGAACACCGGGGAGCTGTTTTTT.

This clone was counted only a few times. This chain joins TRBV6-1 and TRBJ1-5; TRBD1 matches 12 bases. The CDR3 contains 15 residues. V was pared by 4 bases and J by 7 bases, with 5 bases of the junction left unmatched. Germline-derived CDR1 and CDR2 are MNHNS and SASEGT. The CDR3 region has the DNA TGTGCCAGCAGTGCTGGGACAGGGGGCGTGCAGCCCCAGCATTTT. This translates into CASSAGTGGVQPQHF.

The CDR3 sequence: CASSLWGNEQFF. CDR3 in DNA: TGCGCCAGCAGCTTGTGGGGTAATGAGCAGTTCTTC. The chain links TRBV5-1 to TRBJ2-1; no definite D call. V lost 1 base and J lost 7, with 6 bases in between. Germline CDR1 is SGHRS and CDR2 is YFSETQ. The CDR3 contains 12 residues.

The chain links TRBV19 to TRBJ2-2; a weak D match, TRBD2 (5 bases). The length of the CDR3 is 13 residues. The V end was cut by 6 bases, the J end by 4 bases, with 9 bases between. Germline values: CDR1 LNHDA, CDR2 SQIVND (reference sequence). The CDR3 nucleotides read TGTGCCAGTAGACCCCGGGGCACCGGGGAGCTGTTTTTT. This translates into CASRPRGTGELFF.

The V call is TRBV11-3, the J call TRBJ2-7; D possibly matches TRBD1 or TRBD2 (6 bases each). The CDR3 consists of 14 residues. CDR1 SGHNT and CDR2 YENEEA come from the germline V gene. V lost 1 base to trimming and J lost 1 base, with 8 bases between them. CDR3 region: CASSLAGASYEQYF. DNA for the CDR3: TGTGCCAGCAGCTTAGCGGGGGCATCCTACGAGCAGTACTTC.

The CDR3 bases are TGTGCCAGCAGTTCTCGAGGTGCAACTAATGAAAAACTGTTTTTT. This translates into CASSSRGATNEKLFF. The chain uses TRBV28 and TRBJ1-4; D uncertain. Trimming pared 4 bases from V and 0 bases from J, leaving 9 bases between. The CDR3 is made up of 15 amino acids. CDR1 and CDR2 from the germline V gene are MDHEN and SYDVKM.

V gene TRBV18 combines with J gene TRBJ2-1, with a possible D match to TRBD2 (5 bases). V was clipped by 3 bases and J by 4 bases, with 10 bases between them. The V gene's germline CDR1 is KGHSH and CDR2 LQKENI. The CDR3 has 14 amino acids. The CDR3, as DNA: TGTGCCAGCTCACCTCCGGACTCTTACAATGAGCAGTTCTTC. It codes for CASSPPDSYNEQFF.

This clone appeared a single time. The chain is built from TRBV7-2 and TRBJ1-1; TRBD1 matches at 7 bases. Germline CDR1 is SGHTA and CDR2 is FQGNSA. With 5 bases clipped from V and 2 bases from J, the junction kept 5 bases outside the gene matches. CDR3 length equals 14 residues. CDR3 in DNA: TGTGCCAGCAGCCGACAGGGTGGTAACACTGAAGCTTTCTTT. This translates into CASSRQGGNTEAFF.

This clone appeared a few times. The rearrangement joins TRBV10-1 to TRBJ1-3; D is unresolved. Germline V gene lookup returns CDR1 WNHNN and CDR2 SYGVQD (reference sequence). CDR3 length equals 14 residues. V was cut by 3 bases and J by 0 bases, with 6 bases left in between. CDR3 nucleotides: TGCGCCAGCAGTGAATATCGCTCTGGAAACACCATATATTTT. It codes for CASSEYRSGNTIYF.

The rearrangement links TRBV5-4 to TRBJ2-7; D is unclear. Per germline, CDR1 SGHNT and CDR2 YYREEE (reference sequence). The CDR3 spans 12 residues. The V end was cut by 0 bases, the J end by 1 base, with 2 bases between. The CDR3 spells CASSLESYEQYF. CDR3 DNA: TGTGCCAGCAGCTTGGAGTCCTACGAGCAGTACTTC. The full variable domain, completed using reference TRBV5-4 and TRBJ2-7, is ETGVTQSPTHLIKTRGQQVTLRCSSQSGHNTVSWYQQALGQGPQFIFQYYREEENGRGNFPPRFSGLQFPNYSSELNVNALELDDSALYLCASSLESYEQYFGPGTRLTVT.

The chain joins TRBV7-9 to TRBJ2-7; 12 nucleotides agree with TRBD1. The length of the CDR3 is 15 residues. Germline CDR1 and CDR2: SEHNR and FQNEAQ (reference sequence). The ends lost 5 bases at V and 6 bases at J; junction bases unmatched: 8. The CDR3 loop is CASSPPGTGGLEQYF. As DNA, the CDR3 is TGTGCCAGCAGCCCGCCCGGGACAGGGGGCCTCGAGCAGTACTTC.

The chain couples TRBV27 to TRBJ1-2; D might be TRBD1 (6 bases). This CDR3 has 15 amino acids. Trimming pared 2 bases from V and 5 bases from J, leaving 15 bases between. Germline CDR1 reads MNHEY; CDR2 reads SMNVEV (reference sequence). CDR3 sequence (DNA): TGTGCCAGCAGTTTAACAGCGGACAGATTATATGGCTACACCTTC. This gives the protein CASSLTADRLYGYTF.

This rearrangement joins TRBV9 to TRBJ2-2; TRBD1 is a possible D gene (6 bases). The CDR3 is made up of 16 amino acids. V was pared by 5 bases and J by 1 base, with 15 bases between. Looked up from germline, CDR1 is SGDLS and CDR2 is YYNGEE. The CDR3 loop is CASRGRDKMNTGELFF. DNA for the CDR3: TGTGCCAGCAGGGGCCGGGACAAGATGAACACCGGGGAGCTGTTTTTT.

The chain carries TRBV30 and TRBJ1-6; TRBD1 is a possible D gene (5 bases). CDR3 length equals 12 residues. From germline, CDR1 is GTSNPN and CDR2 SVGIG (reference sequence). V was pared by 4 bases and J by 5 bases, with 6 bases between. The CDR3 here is CAWTGNNSPLHF. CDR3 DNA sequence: TGTGCCTGGACAGGGAATAATTCACCCCTCCACTTT.

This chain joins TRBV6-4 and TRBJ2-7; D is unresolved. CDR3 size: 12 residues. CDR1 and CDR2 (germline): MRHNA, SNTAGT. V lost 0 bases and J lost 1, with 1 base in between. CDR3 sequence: CASSDSSYEQYF. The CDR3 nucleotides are TGTGCCAGCAGTGACTCGTCCTACGAGCAGTACTTC.

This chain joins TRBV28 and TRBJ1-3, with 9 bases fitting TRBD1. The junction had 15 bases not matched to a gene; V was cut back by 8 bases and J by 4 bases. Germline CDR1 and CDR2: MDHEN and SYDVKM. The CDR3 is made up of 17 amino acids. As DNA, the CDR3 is TGTGCCAGCCGAAACCCCGGGACAGGGACGCCGGGAAACACCATATATTTT. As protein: CASRNPGTGTPGNTIYF.